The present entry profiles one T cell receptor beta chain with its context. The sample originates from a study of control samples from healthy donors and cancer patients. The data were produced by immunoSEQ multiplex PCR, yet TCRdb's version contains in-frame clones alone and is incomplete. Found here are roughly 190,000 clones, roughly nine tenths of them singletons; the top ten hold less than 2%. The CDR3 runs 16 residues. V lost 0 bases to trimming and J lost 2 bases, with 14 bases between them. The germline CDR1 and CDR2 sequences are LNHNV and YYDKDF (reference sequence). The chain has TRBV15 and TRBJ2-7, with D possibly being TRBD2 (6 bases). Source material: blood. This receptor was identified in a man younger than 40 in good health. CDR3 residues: CATSRERGLTTYEQYF. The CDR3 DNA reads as TGTGCCACCAGCAGAGAACGGGGACTGACCACCTACGAGCAGTACTTC.